The 9 T cell receptor beta chains in this list originate from one sample, sequenced in a study of T cells after yellow fever vaccination. TCRdb re-called the 5' RACE reads with MiXCR, one entry per CDR3 protein. Among 450,000 to 600,000 distinct CDR3 sequences, roughly 14% were seen once, and the ten largest hold about 14%. Sequenced material: PBMCs, taken on the day of the yellow fever booster vaccination. The receptors shown here come from a man aged 25-45 years who received the YFV17D yellow fever vaccine.

The J gene is TRBJ2-7, the V gene TRBV6-2 or TRBV6-3; 8 positions match TRBD2. The V segment lost 8 bases and the J segment 0 bases; nucleotides outside the gene matches: 21. Germline CDR1 is MNHEY and CDR2 is SVGEGT. CDR3 length: 19 amino acids. The chain's CDR3 is CASAGNRASGFLSSYEQYF. CDR3 nucleotides: TGTGCCAGCGCCGGAAACCGGGCTAGCGGGTTCCTTAGCTCCTACGAGCAGTACTTC.

This clonotype was seen more than once but under ten times. The chain is built from TRBV5-6 and TRBJ2-5; D call uncertain. Germline V gene data show CDR1 as SGHDT and CDR2 as YYEEEE. This CDR3 spans 15 amino acids. V was trimmed by 4 bases and J by 2 bases, leaving 15 bases between them. The CDR3, as DNA: TGTGCCAGCAGCCCCGCCGGTGGGCGGCAAGAGACCCAGTACTTC. Translated: CASSPAGGRQETQYF.

This sequence joins TRBV2 and TRBJ2-4; D is possibly TRBD2 (5 bases). The CDR3 totals 13 residues. The germline V gene has CDR1 SNHLY and CDR2 FYNNEI. Between the trimmed V and J ends, which lost 4 bases and 7 bases, there was a span of 11 bases. The CDR3 DNA is TGTGCCAGCAGTGCTAGGAGAGGGAACATTCAGTACTTC. Translation gives CASSARRGNIQYF.

J is TRBJ2-3 and V is TRBV18; 9 nucleotides align to TRBD1. The V and J ends lost 5 bases and 4 bases, in that order; junction bases with no gene match: 7. The CDR3 runs 15 residues. CDR1 is KGHSH and CDR2 is LQKENI in the germline V gene. CDR3 sequence reads: CASSGQGHGSDTQYF. DNA for the CDR3: TGTGCCAGCTCAGGACAGGGGCACGGGTCAGATACGCAGTATTTT.

In nucleotides, the CDR3 is TGCGCCAGCAGCTTGGCCTCAGGGGAGTTCTACGAGCAGTACTTC. Translated, it gives CASSLASGEFYEQYF. J is TRBJ2-7 and V is TRBV5-1; D is perhaps TRBD1 (6 bases). Germline CDR1 is SGHRS and CDR2 is YFSETQ. Deletions cut 0 bases from V and 3 bases from J, with 13 bases between. The CDR3 is made up of 15 amino acids.

This clonotype was counted ten times or more. The chain links TRBV7-2 to TRBJ2-3, with unresolved D. The CDR3 has 12 amino acids. Germline assignment: CDR1 SGHTA and CDR2 FQGNSA. V lost 5 bases, J lost 2 bases, and 5 bases lay in between. The CDR3 nucleotides are TGTGCCAGCAGCCGGTTCACAGATACGCAGTATTTT. It codes for CASSRFTDTQYF.

The gene calls are TRBV18 and TRBJ2-1, with D maybe TRBD2 (5 bases). V shed 5 bases and J shed 0 bases, with 11 bases lying between them. The CDR3 runs 15 residues. Germline assignment: CDR1 KGHSH and CDR2 LQKENI. In DNA, the CDR3 is TGTGCCAGCTCAAAGGAGGTGAGCTCCTACAATGAGCAGTTCTTC. It yields the protein CASSKEVSSYNEQFF.

With regard to this clonotype: The junction and the germline gene differ at one end; a read error may be behind it. The chain couples TRBV6-1 to TRBJ2-5, with D perhaps matching TRBD2 (6 bases). This CDR3 has 16 amino acids. Germline CDR1 reads MNHNS; CDR2 reads SASEGT. CDR3 in DNA: TGTGCCAGCAGGGAAGGAGGGGTTGGTTTAGGAGAGACCCAGTACTTC. This translates into CASREGGVGLGETQYF.

This chain joins TRBV19 and TRBJ2-1; D gene unclear. Trimming shortened V by 2 bases and J by 0 bases, and 5 bases separated the two germline ends. CDR3 length: 14 residues. CDR1 and CDR2 from the germline V gene are LNHDA and SQIVND (reference sequence). The CDR3 region is CASSIRISYNEQFF. The CDR3 nucleotides are TGTGCCAGTAGTATAAGGATCTCCTACAATGAGCAGTTCTTC.